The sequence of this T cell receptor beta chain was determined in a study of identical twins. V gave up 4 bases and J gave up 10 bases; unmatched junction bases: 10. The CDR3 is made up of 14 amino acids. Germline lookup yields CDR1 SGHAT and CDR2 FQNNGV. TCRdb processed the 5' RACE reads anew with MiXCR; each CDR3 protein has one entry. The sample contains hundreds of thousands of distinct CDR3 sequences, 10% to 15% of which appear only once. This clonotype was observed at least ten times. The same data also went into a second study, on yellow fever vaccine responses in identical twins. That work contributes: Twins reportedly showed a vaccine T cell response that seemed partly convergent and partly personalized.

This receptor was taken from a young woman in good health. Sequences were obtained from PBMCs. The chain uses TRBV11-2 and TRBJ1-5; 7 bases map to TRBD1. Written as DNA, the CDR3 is TGTGCCAGCAGCTCACAGGGGACCGAGTCACCCCAGCATTTT. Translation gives CASSSQGTESPQHF.